A selection of T cell receptor beta chains follows, all from one sample in a study of blood T cell repertoires in COVID-19. Method: immunoSEQ multiplex PCR; TCRdb's copy keeps in-frame clones and lacks some. Seen here are about 350,000 clones, about 88% observed once, and the top ten hold approximately 0.97%. Material: PBMCs or T cells enriched from blood (not recorded which). The source is a woman aged 30 to 39 who had been exposed to COVID-19. Both conserved end residues are part of each CDR3. Some rows mark clone size as missing; the rest say once, few, many or name a class of expanded clone.

>TRBJ2-1|many|TRBV3-1/TRBV3-2
CASSQDWTPELAGGWDEQFF
>TRBJ1-1|.|TRBV6-6
CASSRRTKAFF
>TRBJ2-3|.|TRBV28
CASTTGRGPSTDTQYF
>TRBJ1-4|.|TRBV18
CASSPLAGQGAEKLFF
>TRBJ1-2|.|TRBV7-8
CASSPPLGGADGYTF
>TRBJ2-3|.|TRBV27
CATPQDRGSDTQYF
>TRBJ2-7|.|TRBV5-6
CASSTGYHEQYF
>TRBJ1-2|.|TRBV12-3/TRBV12-4
CASRDRAYGYTF
>TRBJ2-2|.|TRBV19
CASSSLEGPTGELFF
>TRBJ2-1|.|TRBV27
CASSRTGLAGGMTYNEQFF
>TRBJ1-2|.|TRBV5-4
CASSPMTEVNYGYTF
>TRBJ2-7|.|TRBV24-1
CATSDLTGREQYF
>TRBJ2-6|.|TRBV5-5
CASIRFHGEESSGANVLTF
>TRBJ1-4|.|TRBV12-5
CASGLVHLLRTGQGHTNEKLFF
>TRBJ2-7|.|TRBV18
CASSVDRVSSYEQYF
>TRBJ2-7|.|TRBV2
CASTPGTVSYEQYF
>TRBJ2-7|.|TRBV11-1
CASSLEPADSYEQYF
>TRBJ1-2|.|TRBV6-4
CASSQEDGTGPYGYTF
>TRBJ1-4|.|TRBV18
CASSPVNPGSTNEKLFF
>TRBJ2-7|few|TRBV19
CASSNVGTGSGEQYF
>TRBJ1-3|.|TRBV10-1
CASSESGRSGNTIYF
>TRBJ2-7|.|TRBV10-1
CASSGGTANSYEQYF
>TRBJ2-3|.|TRBV10-1
CASSEGLATADTQYF
>TRBJ2-2|.|TRBV5-1
CASSLARLAGETGELFF
>TRBJ2-1|.|TRBV3-1/TRBV3-2
CASSSGTSDGDEQFF
>TRBJ2-2|.|TRBV10-3
CAIGGLANTGELFF
>TRBJ2-1|.|TRBV9
CASSVASVSYNEQFF
>TRBJ2-3|.|TRBV9
CASSVGLIPTDTQYF
>TRBJ2-7|.|TRBV7-8
CASSPGTPAFYEQYF
>TRBJ1-5|.|TRBV6-1
CASSESGDSNQPQHF
>TRBJ2-7|.|TRBV5-4
CASSPMLQAGGYEQYF
>TRBJ1-2|.|TRBV6-5
CASSRTGDGYTF
>TRBJ2-5|.|TRBV24-1
CATSESETQYF
>TRBJ2-7|.|TRBV5-1
CASSFGAYEQYF
>TRBJ2-5|.|TRBV5-1
CASSLGATGQETQYF
>TRBJ2-1|.|TRBV14
CASSQELGLATRNEQFF
>TRBJ2-1|.|TRBV30
CAWDTGTSGSSEQFF
>TRBJ2-1|once|TRBV28
CASSLIQELDEQFF
>TRBJ1-2|.|TRBV19
CASSIETAGLGYGYTF
>TRBJ2-3|.|TRBV24-1
CATSDLAGVDTQYF
>TRBJ1-3|.|TRBV24-1
CATSDSTRDNSGNTIYF
>TRBJ2-5|.|TRBV19
CASSTTGGGTQYF
>TRBJ1-2|.|TRBV29-1
CSVDRSYYGYTF
>TRBJ2-7|.|TRBV3-1/TRBV3-2
CASSRGGYNYEQYF
>TRBJ1-3|.|TRBV7-9
CASNTNGGTLLGSGNTIYF
>TRBJ1-5|few|TRBV18
CASSPSGQPQHF
>TRBJ2-7|.|TRBV9
CASSVDSGSPLEQYF
>TRBJ2-1|.|TRBV13
CASSYTGPPYNEQFF
>TRBJ1-1|.|TRBV12-3/TRBV12-4
CASSWGQAEAFF
>TRBJ2-1|.|TRBV7-3
CASSLGGPGLAGGEQFF
>TRBJ2-7|.|TRBV28
CASSVGGQSYEQYF
>TRBJ2-7|.|TRBV10-1
CASSERLAGNEQYF
>TRBJ1-5|.|TRBV5-3
CARSFCGGNQPQHF
>TRBJ2-2|.|TRBV27
CASRTGTNTGELFF
>TRBJ1-5|.|TRBV15
CATSSGRGYNQPQHF